This T cell receptor beta chain was recorded in a study of shared clonotypes between healthy human individuals. The overall study: Per donor, three plates held CD4 naive cells, three held CD4 memory, two held CD8 naive and one held CD8 memory.

CDR1 is MNHEY, CDR2 SMNVEV, per germline (reference sequence). CDR3 length equals 19 residues. V shed 3 bases and J 1 base; nucleotides not matched to a gene: 13. This clone has more than one count but fewer than ten. CD4+ cells were split into CD45RA+ naive and CD45RA-negative memory subsets. Sorted-subset replicate PCR reactions contained 200 to 250 ng DNA, corresponding to some 29,000 T cell genomes. Clones were read by immunoSEQ multiplex PCR, and TCRdb kept only the in-frame ones, dropping some. The repertoire holds hundreds of thousands of clones, 73% seen once, with around 2% in the top ten. The chain couples TRBV27 to TRBJ2-2, with 8 nucleotides matching TRBD1. The TCR originated in a young woman in good health. What was sequenced was memory CD4+ T cells sorted from blood. Sample subset: CD45RA-negative fraction. The chain's CDR3 is CASSFLPGQGTLNTGELFF. DNA of the CDR3: TGTGCCAGCAGTTTCCTCCCCGGACAGGGAACCTTGAACACCGGGGAGCTGTTTTTT.